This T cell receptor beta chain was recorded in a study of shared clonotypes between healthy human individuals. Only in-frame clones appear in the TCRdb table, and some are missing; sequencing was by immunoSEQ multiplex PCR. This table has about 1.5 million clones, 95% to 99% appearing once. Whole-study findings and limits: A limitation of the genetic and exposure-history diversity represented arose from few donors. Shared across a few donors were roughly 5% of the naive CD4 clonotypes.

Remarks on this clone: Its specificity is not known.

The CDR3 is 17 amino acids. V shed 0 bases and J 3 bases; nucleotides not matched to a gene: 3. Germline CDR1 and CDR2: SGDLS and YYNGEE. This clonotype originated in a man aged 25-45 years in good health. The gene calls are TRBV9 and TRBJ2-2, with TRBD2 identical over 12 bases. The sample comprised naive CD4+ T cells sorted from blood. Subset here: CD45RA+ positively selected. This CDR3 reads CASSVASGRAHTGELFF. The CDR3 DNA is TGTGCCAGCAGCGTAGCTAGCGGGAGGGCCCACACCGGGGAGCTGTTTTTT.